Each of the 4 T cell receptor beta chains below was sequenced from the same sample in a study of blood T cell repertoires in COVID-19. Using immunoSEQ multiplex PCR, the repertoire was profiled, and TCRdb retains in-frame clones only, with some absent. The table lists roughly 310,000 clones, about nine tenths of them singletons. Input material: PBMCs or T cells enriched from blood (not recorded which). These receptors originate from a woman in her 40s who had recovered from COVID-19.

The CDR3 DNA reads TGCAGCGTTGACCCCGGGAACATTCAGTACTTC. It specifies CSVDPGNIQYF. The J gene is TRBJ2-4, the V gene TRBV29-1; D is unclear. The germline V and J ends were trimmed by 3 bases and 7 bases, with 7 bases remaining between them. The CDR3 extends over 11 amino acids. CDR1 and CDR2 from the germline V gene are SQVTM and ANQGSEA.

The chain is built from TRBV2 and TRBJ2-6; D is ambiguous. V lost 2 bases, J lost 3 bases, and 8 bases lay in between. Germline V gives CDR1 SNHLY, CDR2 FYNNEI. This CDR3 spans 15 amino acids. CDR3 sequence: CASSETVSGANVLTF. The CDR3, as DNA: TGTGCCAGCAGTGAAACCGTTAGTGGGGCCAACGTCCTGACTTTC.

In DNA form, the CDR3 reads TGTGCCAGCTCACTTACCGGGACAGGGGTCCGCGAGCAGTACTTC. This gives the protein CASSLTGTGVREQYF. The rearrangement uses TRBV18 and TRBJ2-7, with 10 bases aligning to TRBD1. This CDR3 has 15 residues. V gave up 4 bases and J gave up 6 bases; unmatched junction bases: 9. Germline V lookup: CDR1 KGHSH, CDR2 LQKENI.

The chain uses TRBV28 and TRBJ2-7; TRBD2 agrees at 8 bases. CDR1 is MDHEN, CDR2 SYDVKM, per germline. Trimming took 7 bases from V and 9 from J; bases not matched to a gene: 11. The CDR3 length is 13 residues. The CDR3 region has the DNA TGTGCCAGCATTTTCCGGGGGGGCAAGGGGCAGTACTTC. This sequence encodes CASIFRGGKGQYF.